The entry that follows covers one TCR beta chain sequence. Its specificity is unknown. Measured with immunoSEQ multiplex PCR; TCRdb has only the in-frame clones, and not every one. In the table there are 45,000 to 55,000 clones, roughly 80% of which are singletons. The sample comes from a study of radiotherapy plus CTLA-4 blockade in lung cancer. Regarding the study as a whole: Best predicting response, reportedly, were early blood T cell clone dynamics, with interferon-beta. Radiotherapy plus ipilimumab was followed by expansion in blood of tumor-derived TCR clones.

Ipilimumab CTLA-4 blockade and focal radiation were given to patients with chemo-refractory metastatic non-small-cell lung cancer. In germline, CDR1 is SGHTA, CDR2 FQGTGA. This CDR3 is built from 15 residues. V shed 10 bases and J shed 0 bases, with 16 bases lying between them. The rearrangement links TRBV7-3 to TRBJ1-5, with D possibly matching TRBD1 (5 bases). The sequence came from a human donor with non-small cell lung cancer who had stable disease on radiotherapy plus ipilimumab. Sequenced material: peripheral blood, taken from a patient treated with radiotherapy plus ipilimumab. The CDR3 spells CATPGIQYSNQPQHF. As DNA, the CDR3 is TGTGCCACCCCAGGGATCCAATATAGCAATCAGCCCCAGCATTTT.